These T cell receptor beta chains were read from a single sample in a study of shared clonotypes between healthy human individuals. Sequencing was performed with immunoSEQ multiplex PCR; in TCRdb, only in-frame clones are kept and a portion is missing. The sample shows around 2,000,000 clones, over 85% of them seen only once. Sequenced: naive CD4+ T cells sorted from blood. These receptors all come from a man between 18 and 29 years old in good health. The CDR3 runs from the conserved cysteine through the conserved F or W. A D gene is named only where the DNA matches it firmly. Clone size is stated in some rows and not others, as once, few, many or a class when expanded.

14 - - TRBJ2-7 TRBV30 CAWSPTGRRYEQYF TGTGCCTGGAGCCCCACAGGGCGACGCTACGAGCAGTACTTC
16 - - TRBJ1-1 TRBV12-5 CASGLVVSEMNTEAFF TGTGCTAGTGGTTTGGTAGTCTCAGAGATGAACACTGAAGCTTTCTTT
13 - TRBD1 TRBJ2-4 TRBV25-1 CASSEDRVGIQYF TGTGCCAGCAGTGAGGACAGGGTGGGCATTCAGTACTTC
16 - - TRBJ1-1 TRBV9 CASSVGGGVGSPEAFF TGTGCCAGCAGCGTAGGAGGAGGGGTGGGATCCCCTGAAGCTTTCTTT
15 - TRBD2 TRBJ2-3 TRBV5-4 CASSLDQTSSDTQYF TGTGCCAGCAGCTTGGATCAGACTAGCTCAGATACGCAGTATTTT
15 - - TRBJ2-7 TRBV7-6 CASSLAPGSAEEQYF TGTGCCAGCAGCTTAGCCCCAGGGAGCGCCGAAGAGCAGTACTTC
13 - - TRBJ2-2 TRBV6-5 CASSLRVPGELFF TGTGCCAGCAGTTTACGGGTACCCGGGGAGCTGTTTTTT
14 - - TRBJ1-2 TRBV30 CAWSYSTTNYGYTF TGTGCCTGGAGTTACAGCACTACTAACTATGGCTACACCTTC
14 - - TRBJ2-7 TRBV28 CASIARDKSYEQYF TGTGCCAGCATCGCCCGAGACAAGTCCTACGAGCAGTACTTC
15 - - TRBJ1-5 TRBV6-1 CASSVMTGSNQPQHF TGTGCCAGCAGTGTAATGACCGGGAGCAATCAGCCCCAGCATTTT
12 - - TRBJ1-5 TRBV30 CAWSVLGQPQHF TGTGCCTGGAGTGTACTGGGTCAGCCCCAGCATTTT
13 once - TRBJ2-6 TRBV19 CASRDSGANVLTF TGTGCCAGTCGGGACTCTGGGGCCAACGTCCTGACTTTC
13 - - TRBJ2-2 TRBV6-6 CASSFTNTGELFF TGTGCCAGCAGTTTCACTAACACCGGGGAGCTGTTTTTT
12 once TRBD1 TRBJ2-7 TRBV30 CAWSSTGDEQYF TGTGCCTGGAGTTCCACAGGGGACGAGCAGTACTTC
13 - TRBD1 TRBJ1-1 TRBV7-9 CASNKGQGVEAFF TGTGCCAGCAACAAAGGACAGGGGGTCGAAGCTTTCTTT
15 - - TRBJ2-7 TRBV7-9 CASSSEAAVSYEQYF TGTGCCAGCAGCTCCGAAGCAGCGGTTTCCTACGAGCAGTACTTC
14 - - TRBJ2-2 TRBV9 CASSARDFTGELFF TGTGCCAGCAGCGCCCGGGACTTCACCGGGGAGCTGTTTTTT
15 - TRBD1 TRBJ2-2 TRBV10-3 CAISLGQGDTGELFF TGTGCCATCAGTTTGGGACAGGGGGACACCGGGGAGCTGTTTTTT
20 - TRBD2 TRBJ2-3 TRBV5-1 CASSGTDTGTSGYSTDTQYF TGCGCCAGCAGCGGGACAGATACCGGGACTAGCGGCTATAGCACAGATACGCAGTATTTT
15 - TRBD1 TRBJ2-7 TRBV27 CASRNRTGSSYEQYF TGTGCCAGCAGGAACCGGACAGGAAGCTCCTACGAGCAGTACTTC
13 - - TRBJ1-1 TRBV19 CASSLGRATEAFF TGTGCCAGTAGTCTGGGGAGGGCCACTGAAGCTTTCTTT
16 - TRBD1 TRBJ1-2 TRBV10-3 CAISESGDRGVNGYTF TGTGCCATCAGTGAGTCCGGGGACAGGGGAGTGAATGGCTACACCTTC
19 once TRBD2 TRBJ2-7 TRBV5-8 CASSQYVLVGGRSSYEQYF TGTGCCAGCAGCCAATATGTGTTAGTGGGCGGGAGGTCCTCCTACGAGCAGTACTTC
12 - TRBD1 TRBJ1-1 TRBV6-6 CAASQGATEAFF TGTGCCGCGTCACAGGGGGCCACTGAAGCTTTCTTT
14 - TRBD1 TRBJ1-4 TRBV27 CASSNRGQNEKLFF TGTGCCAGCAGCAACAGGGGGCAGAATGAAAAACTGTTTTTT
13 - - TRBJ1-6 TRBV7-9 CASSTPGGSPLHF TGTGCCAGCAGCACCCCGGGGGGGTCACCCCTCCACTTT
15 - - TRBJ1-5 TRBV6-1 CASSEVGTSNQPQHF TGTGCCAGCAGTGAAGTGGGGACTAGCAATCAGCCCCAGCATTTT
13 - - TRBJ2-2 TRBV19 CASSMAYTGELFF TGTGCCAGTAGTATGGCCTACACCGGGGAGCTGTTTTTT
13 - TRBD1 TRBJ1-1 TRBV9 CASSVTTGSGAFF TGTGCCAGCAGCGTAACGACAGGGTCTGGAGCTTTCTTT
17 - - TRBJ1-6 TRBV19 CASSIRPTGRVNSPLHF TGTGCCAGTAGTATAAGGCCGACGGGCAGGGTGAATTCACCCCTCCACTTT
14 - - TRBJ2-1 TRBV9 CASSSRSDYNEQFF TGTGCCAGCAGCTCCCGCTCTGACTACAATGAGCAGTTCTTC
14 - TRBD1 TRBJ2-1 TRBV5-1 CASSGGTGAREQFF TGCGCCAGCAGCGGGGGAACAGGGGCGAGGGAGCAGTTCTTC
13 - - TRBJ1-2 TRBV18 CASSPPANYGYTF TGTGCCAGCTCACCGCCAGCAAACTATGGCTACACCTTC
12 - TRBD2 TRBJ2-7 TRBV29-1 CSVEGGGYEQYF TGCAGCGTTGAAGGGGGAGGGTACGAGCAGTACTTC
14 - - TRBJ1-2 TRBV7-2 CASSLGLIVGGYTF TGTGCCAGCAGCTTAGGACTGATCGTAGGGGGCTACACCTTC
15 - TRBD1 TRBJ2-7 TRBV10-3 CAIRRTGVSSYEQYF TGTGCCATCAGGAGAACAGGGGTGAGCTCCTACGAGCAGTACTTC
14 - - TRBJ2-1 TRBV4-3 CASSQDISNNEQFF TGCGCCAGCAGCCAAGATATCTCTAACAATGAGCAGTTCTTC
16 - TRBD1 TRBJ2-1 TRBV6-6 CASSRDRGEGGGEQFF TGTGCCAGCAGTCGAGACAGGGGTGAGGGAGGCGGTGAGCAGTTCTTC
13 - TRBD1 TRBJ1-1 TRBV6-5 CASKQGLNTEAFF TGTGCCAGCAAACAGGGGCTGAACACTGAAGCTTTCTTT
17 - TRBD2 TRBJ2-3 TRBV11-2 CASSRLSIAGKGDTQYF TGTGCCAGCAGCCGACTTTCCATAGCGGGGAAGGGAGATACGCAGTATTTT
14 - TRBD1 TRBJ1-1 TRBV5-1 CASSPGQVNTEAFF TGCGCCAGCAGCCCTGGACAGGTTAACACTGAAGCTTTCTTT
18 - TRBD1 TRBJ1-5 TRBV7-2 CASSLPITGTELNQPQHF TGTGCCAGCAGCTTACCGATTACCGGGACAGAACTGAATCAGCCCCAGCATTTT
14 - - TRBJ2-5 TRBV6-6 CASSYNRAFETQYF TGTGCCAGCAGTTACAACAGGGCTTTTGAGACCCAGTACTTC
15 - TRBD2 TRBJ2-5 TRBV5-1 CASSASSGGPEMRYF TGCGCCAGCAGCGCCTCGAGCGGGGGGCCCGAAATGCGGTACTTC
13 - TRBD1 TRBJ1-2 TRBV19 CASTRSGGLGYTF TGTGCCAGCACCCGATCAGGGGGTTTAGGCTACACCTTC
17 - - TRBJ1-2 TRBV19 CASSIPQVHYAYYGYTF TGTGCCAGTAGTATTCCACAGGTACACTATGCTTACTATGGCTACACCTTC
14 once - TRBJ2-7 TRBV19 CASRQDTGTHEQYF TGTGCCAGTAGACAGGACACGGGGACCCACGAGCAGTACTTC
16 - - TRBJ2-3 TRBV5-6 CASSLVGSSFTDTQYF TGTGCCAGCAGCTTGGTAGGGAGTTCTTTCACAGATACGCAGTATTTT
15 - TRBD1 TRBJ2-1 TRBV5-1 CASSGTGTAFSEQFF TGCGCCAGCAGCGGTACCGGGACAGCCTTTTCGGAGCAGTTCTTC
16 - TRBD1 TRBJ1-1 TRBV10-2 CASSESATGVVTEAFF TGCGCCAGCAGTGAGTCAGCGACAGGGGTGGTCACTGAAGCTTTCTTT
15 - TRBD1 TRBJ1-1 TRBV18 CASSPTAGGNTEAFF TGTGCCAGCTCACCAACGGCAGGGGGGAACACTGAAGCTTTCTTT
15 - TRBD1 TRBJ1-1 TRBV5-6 CASSLGTGTNTEAFF TGTGCCAGCAGCTTGGGGACAGGGACAAACACTGAAGCTTTCTTT
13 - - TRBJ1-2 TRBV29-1 CSVFIGQGPDYTF TGCAGCGTTTTTATCGGGCAGGGACCGGACTACACCTTC
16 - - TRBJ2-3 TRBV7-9 CASSALGSGRADTQYF TGTGCCAGCAGCGCACTCGGAAGCGGTCGGGCAGATACGCAGTATTTT